Detailed here is one T cell receptor beta chain. The target of this receptor is not known. No per-base quality is available; no much larger clone lies one base away. The label giving this sample's treatment or condition can be read as: allogeneic hematopoietic cell transplantation with graft depleted of TCRalphabeta T cells and CD19 B cells. The transplant recipients were children given TCRalphabeta/CD19-depleted allogeneic hematopoietic cell grafts. The data stem from a study of T-cell reconstitution after alpha-beta-depleted transplantation in children (TCRdb year 2016). With regard to the full study: Using TCR repertoire profiling, the study quantitatively followed how T-cell immune reconstitution unfolded in children after TCRalphabeta/CD19-depleted allogeneic hematopoietic cell transplantation.

The library relied on PCR. Sequencing relied on an Illumina HiSeq 2500. Molecular barcoding was employed in the preparation of TCR libraries, with unique molecular identifiers being used to normalize TCRbeta repertoire quantification. TCRdb's own reprocessing of the public reads used fastp at Q25 and MiXCR and kept productive beta chains. Every entry covers one CDR3 protein and lists the most common genes and DNA from its rows. This sample gives about 250,000 distinct CDR3 sequences in total; 20% to 30% of them show up just once. Clones ranked in the top ten supply around 4.8% of the sample. Broad study findings and their caveats: In some patients, high TCRbeta diversity at day 60 was attributed to recipient T cells and intrathymic progenitors that had survived conditioning. The apparently early recovery of alphabetaT-cell counts about two months after transplant reportedly depended on only several hundred rapidly expanded clones that came from non-depleted graft cells. The frequencies of hyperexpanded clones fell over the following months, and after one year, T-cell counts and TCRbeta diversity were mostly attributed to newly produced T cells.

From the cysteine through the phenylalanine, the CDR3 covers 15 amino acids. Only the CDR3 part of the read is kept: 45 bases, read in frame from the first base. The germline V gene provides CDR1 MNHEY and CDR2 SVGEGT. V and J lose 5 bases and 5 bases, and a span of 16 bases separates them. This receptor chain uses TRBV6-2 or TRBV6-3 and TRBJ2-1; the D gene is perhaps TRBD2, from 6 matching bases. The clonotype comes from a female patient aged 2 to 10 who had a stem cell transplant for congenital amegakaryocytic thrombocytopenia, so the T cells may come from the graft donor. This specimen was PBMCs, mostly from graft donor cells, taken 360 days after TCRalphabeta/CD19-depleted stem cell transplant. CDR3 loop: CASSRGAGRNNEQFF. In nucleotide form, the sequence is TGTGCCAGCAGTCGAGGGGCGGGGCGTAACAATGAGCAGTTCTTC.